This T cell receptor beta chain was found in a study of CD8 T cells in ankylosing spondylitis (dated by TCRdb to the late 2010s). Turning to the overall study: To find TCR variants linked to disease, the study profiled T cell receptor beta repertoires in ankylosing spondylitis patients and healthy donors. The full study cohort was made up of about 25 ankylosing spondylitis patients and roughly 100 healthy donors. Peripheral blood was sampled, and synovial fluid was additionally collected from ankylosing spondylitis patients. The study at large found these results: The disease-linked clones were reported as significantly enriched in matched synovial fluid samples from ankylosing spondylitis patients. Some motif variants were previously reported in synovial fluid and blood of reactive arthritis patients, suggesting common disease-initiation mechanisms. Blood from ankylosing spondylitis patients appeared to be characterized by a TCR beta motif made up of seven or eight highly homologous amino acid variants. In peripheral blood, the disease-linked clones were found at relatively low frequencies and had a CD8+ phenotype.

Sequencing instrument: Illumina HiSeq 2500. Quantitative 5'-RACE with molecular barcodes was used to prepare TCR beta libraries. The published analysis was carried out like this. A new computational method based on a probabilistic model of VDJ rearrangement was used to identify disease-linked TCR variants. The raw public data were reprocessed by TCRdb itself: fastp quality trimming at Q25, MiXCR clonotype calling, in-frame beta chains only. Identical CDR3 proteins give one entry, which carries the most common genes and DNA. The V and J calls, along with clone size, are taken from TCRdb and not from the paper's own processing. The sample table records roughly 91,000 distinct CDR3 sequences; almost 8.5% of these occur just once. The top ten clonotypes cover 9.9% of the sample. This clonotype has at least ten counts. The antigen this receptor binds is unknown. No base quality information exists; no much larger clone differs at one position.

The sequence was obtained from a male donor with ankylosing spondylitis or in good health (not recorded which). Sequencing was done on a sample of blood, either unsorted or a sorted T cell fraction (not recorded which).

The DNA is TGCAGCGTTGAAGATCTTCAGGGGCCCCAAGCTAACTATGGCTACACCTTC. It codes for CSVEDLQGPQANYGYTF. In this chain, TRBV29-1 is recombined with TRBJ1-2; TRBD1 might be the D gene, on 6 matching bases. CDR1 and CDR2, looked up from the germline V gene, are SQVTM and ANQGSEA. V gives up 0 bases and J gives up 0 bases, and the segment between their germline ends measures 17 bases. Spanning cysteine to phenylalanine, the CDR3 consists of 17 amino acids. Only the CDR3 region is kept as DNA, spanning 51 bases read in frame from base 1.